The 8 T cell receptor beta chains below were found in one sample sequenced in a study of shared clonotypes between healthy human individuals (dated by TCRdb to the early 2020s). Library generation was performed with the immunoSEQ multiplex PCR assay. TCRdb took this table from immuneACCESS and kept in-frame rearrangements with V and J called. Such tables lack part of the clones; where checked against another copy, unresolved V genes explain under half of the gap, and the rest is unexplained. Across this sample there are 2 million to 3 million clones, with approximately 93% seen only once. The ten biggest clones cover approximately 0.37% of the sample. The sample consisted of naive CD4+ T cells from PBMCs. The sample's cell subset or site label, in plain terms: CD45RA+ positively selected. These receptors came from a young man in good health. Some clones in this sample may be carry-over from other donors' samples.

This chain links TRBV19 with TRBJ2-6; 7 bases are a match to TRBD2. Germline loops: CDR1 LNHDA, CDR2 SQIVND (reference sequence). This CDR3 spans 19 amino acids. V gave up 5 bases and J gave up 4 bases; unmatched junction bases: 17. The DNA for the CDR3 is TGTGCCAGTAGTTCTCCCTGGGGAGGGGCCCCCGTAGGGGCCAACGTCCTGACTTTC. Protein sequence: CASSSPWGGAPVGANVLTF.

V usage is TRBV7-8 and J usage is TRBJ2-7, with D maybe TRBD2 (6 bases). CDR1 is SGHVS, CDR2 FQNEAQ, per germline. CDR3 length: 15 residues. The germline V and J ends were trimmed by 1 base and 2 bases, with 12 bases remaining between them. The CDR3 here is CASSLVSGSAYEQYF. The CDR3 DNA sequence: TGTGCCAGCAGCTTAGTTAGCGGATCAGCCTACGAGCAGTACTTC.

V usage is TRBV4-1 and J usage is TRBJ1-1, with 7 nucleotides matching TRBD1. The V gene end was trimmed by 4 bases and the J gene end by 0 bases; junction bases not matched to a gene: 2. The CDR3 spans 14 residues. CDR1 and CDR2 (germline): MGHRA, YSYEKL. The chain's CDR3 is CASSPGQLNTEAFF. DNA of the CDR3: TGCGCCAGCAGCCCGGGACAGTTGAACACTGAAGCTTTCTTT.

The rearrangement uses TRBV6-1 and TRBJ2-7; D unclear. The germline V gene encodes CDR1 MNHNS and CDR2 SASEGT. This CDR3 spans 11 amino acids. Trimming cost V 8 bases and J 5 bases, with 10 bases left between them. The CDR3 sequence: CASRVYNEQYF. The CDR3 DNA follows: TGTGCCAGCCGCGTCTATAACGAGCAGTACTTC.

V is TRBV19 and J is TRBJ1-2, with D unresolved. Germline-derived CDR1 and CDR2 are LNHDA and SQIVND (reference sequence). This CDR3 spans 15 amino acids. Trimming left V 7 bases short and J 4 bases short, with 19 bases between. The CDR3 loop is CASTRDRGFGYGYTF. For the CDR3, the DNA is TGTGCCAGTACCAGAGATCGGGGTTTCGGCTATGGCTACACCTTC.

J is TRBJ2-2 and V is TRBV15; 7 bases align to TRBD1. The length of the CDR3 is 17 residues. V lost 2 bases and J lost 3; bases outside the gene matches: 9. In germline, CDR1 is LNHNV, CDR2 YYDKDF (reference sequence). CDR3 nucleotides: TGTGCCACCAGCAGACCCCGGGACAGCCCAGACACCGGGGAGCTGTTTTTT. Amino acids: CATSRPRDSPDTGELFF.

This clone was detected only once. The chain recombines TRBV11-2 with TRBJ2-3; D call uncertain. Germline CDR1 reads SGHAT; CDR2 reads FQNNGV. V gave up 1 base and J gave up 1 base, with 9 bases separating them. The CDR3 is 15 residues long. The CDR3 loop reads CASSLGFLGTDTQYF. The CDR3 region has the DNA TGTGCCAGCAGCTTAGGTTTTCTGGGCACAGATACGCAGTATTTT.

In this sample, this clone turned up once. V is TRBV10-2 and J is TRBJ1-5, with D unresolved. V was cut by 4 bases and J by 2 bases, with 12 bases left in between. CDR1 WSHSY and CDR2 SAAADI come from the germline V gene. This CDR3 region has 15 residues. The CDR3 region is CASSVMGRGNQPQHF. In DNA, the CDR3 is TGCGCCAGCAGTGTAATGGGTCGCGGCAATCAGCCCCAGCATTTT.